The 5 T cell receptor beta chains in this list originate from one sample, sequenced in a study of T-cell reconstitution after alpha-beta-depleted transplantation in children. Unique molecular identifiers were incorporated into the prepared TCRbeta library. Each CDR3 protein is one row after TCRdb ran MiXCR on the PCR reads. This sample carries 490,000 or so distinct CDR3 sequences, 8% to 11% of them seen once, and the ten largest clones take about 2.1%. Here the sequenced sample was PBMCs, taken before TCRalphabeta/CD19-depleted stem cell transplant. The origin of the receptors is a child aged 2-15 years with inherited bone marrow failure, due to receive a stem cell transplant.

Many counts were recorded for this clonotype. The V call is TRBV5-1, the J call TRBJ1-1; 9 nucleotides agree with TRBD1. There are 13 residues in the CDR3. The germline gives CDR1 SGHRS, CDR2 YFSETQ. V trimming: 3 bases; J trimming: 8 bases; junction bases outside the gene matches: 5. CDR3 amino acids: CASSSRQGEEAFF. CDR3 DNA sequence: TGCGCCAGCAGCTCCCGACAGGGGGAAGAAGCTTTCTTT.

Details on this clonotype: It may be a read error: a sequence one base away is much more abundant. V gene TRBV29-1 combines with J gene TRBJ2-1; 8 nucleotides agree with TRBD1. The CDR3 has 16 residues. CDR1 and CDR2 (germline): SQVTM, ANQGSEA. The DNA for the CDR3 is TGCAGCGTTGAATCAGGACAGGGAAGCTCCTACAATGGGCAGTTCTTC. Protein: CSVESGQGSSYNGQFF.

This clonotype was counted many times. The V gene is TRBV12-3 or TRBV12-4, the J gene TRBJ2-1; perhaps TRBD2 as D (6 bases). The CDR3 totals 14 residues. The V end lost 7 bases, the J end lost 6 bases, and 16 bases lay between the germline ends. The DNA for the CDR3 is TGTGCCAGCACAAGGGGCGGGGCCTCCAATGAGCAGTTCTTC. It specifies CASTRGGASNEQFF.

The CDR3 loop reads CAGVPGCLAGEQYF. CDR3 nucleotides: TGTGCCGGGGTCCCAGGCTGCTTAGCCGGCGAGCAGTACTTC. The chain links TRBV6-1 to TRBJ2-7; D gene unclear. CDR3 length equals 14 residues. The germline CDR1 and CDR2 sequences are MNHNS and SASEGT. The V and J ends lost 11 bases and 6 bases respectively, with 23 bases between them.

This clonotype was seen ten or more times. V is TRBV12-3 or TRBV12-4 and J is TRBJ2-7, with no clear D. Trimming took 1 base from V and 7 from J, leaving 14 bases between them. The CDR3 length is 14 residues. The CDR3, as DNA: TGTGCCAGCAGTTTAGTCCTAACCCCGCAGGAGCAGTACTTC. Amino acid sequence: CASSLVLTPQEQYF.